This T cell receptor (beta chain) was obtained from a study of shared clonotypes between healthy human individuals. Findings and limits, study-wide: Sampling covered blood only; tissue repertoires likely differ.

This clone was found a few times. Its antigen is unknown. Replicate PCRs for sorted subsets used about 200 ng DNA; this equaled tens of thousands of T cell genomes. Assay: immunoSEQ multiplex PCR; the TCRdb copy retains only in-frame clones and omits some. Of around 320,000 clones listed, roughly 91% are singletons. Trimming shortened V by 6 bases and J by 4 bases, and 9 bases separated the two germline ends. Germline V gene lookup returns CDR1 MNHEY and CDR2 SMNVEV (reference sequence). This CDR3 comprises 13 residues. The chain combines TRBV27 with TRBJ1-4; D gene unclear. Sequencing was performed on memory CD8+ T cells sorted from blood. The subset here: CD45RO+ cells pooled with CCR7-negative TemRA cells. This TCR was recovered from a man aged 18 to 30 in good health. The DNA of the CDR3 is TGTGCCAGCAGAATGGCCCGTAATGAAAAACTGTTTTTT. Amino acids: CASRMARNEKLFF.